This T cell receptor beta chain was sequenced in a study of patients and donors after allogeneic stem cell transplantation. TCRdb re-called the RT-PCR reads with MiXCR, one entry per CDR3 protein. The sample records some 880,000 distinct CDR3 sequences, about a sixth being singletons. The receptor was isolated from a human donor who was either an allogeneic HSCT recipient or a stem cell or donor lymphocyte infusion donor (not recorded which). It is not recorded whose cells these are; they may come from a transplant donor. Sequenced: blood, either unsorted or a sorted T cell fraction (not recorded which).

The CDR3 loop is CSARTELRKTQYF. CDR3 nucleotides: TGCAGCGCCCGGACGGAACTTAGGAAGACCCAGTACTTC. The J gene is TRBJ2-5, the V gene TRBV29-1, with D uncertain. V was cut by 7 bases and J by 6 bases, with 18 bases left in between. Germline CDR1 and CDR2: SQVTM and ANQGSEA. This CDR3 region has 13 residues.